This T cell receptor beta chain originates from a study of shared clonotypes between healthy human individuals. Healthy HIV-negative adults with no recent acute infections or vaccinations were recruited as donors. Every donor, a Caucasian adult, lived in Nashville, Tennessee. The CDR3 spans 15 residues. J gave up 3 bases and V 2 bases, and 4 bases lay outside the gene matches. Germline V CDR1 and CDR2: ENHRY, SYGVKD. Several immunoSEQ plates received, in even portions, the genomic DNA of each subset. Measured with immunoSEQ multiplex PCR; TCRdb has only the in-frame clones, and not every one. The sample contains some 1.5 million clones, 95% to 99% of which appear only once.

The TCR originated in a man aged 25 to 40 in good health. The source material was naive CD4+ T cells sorted from blood. Sample subset: CD45RA+ positively selected. The chain carries TRBV10-3 and TRBJ2-7; 10 nucleotides line up with TRBD2. CDR3 in DNA: TGTGCCATCAGTGAGATTCGGACTAGCGGCTACGAGCAGTACTTC. It specifies CAISEIRTSGYEQYF.